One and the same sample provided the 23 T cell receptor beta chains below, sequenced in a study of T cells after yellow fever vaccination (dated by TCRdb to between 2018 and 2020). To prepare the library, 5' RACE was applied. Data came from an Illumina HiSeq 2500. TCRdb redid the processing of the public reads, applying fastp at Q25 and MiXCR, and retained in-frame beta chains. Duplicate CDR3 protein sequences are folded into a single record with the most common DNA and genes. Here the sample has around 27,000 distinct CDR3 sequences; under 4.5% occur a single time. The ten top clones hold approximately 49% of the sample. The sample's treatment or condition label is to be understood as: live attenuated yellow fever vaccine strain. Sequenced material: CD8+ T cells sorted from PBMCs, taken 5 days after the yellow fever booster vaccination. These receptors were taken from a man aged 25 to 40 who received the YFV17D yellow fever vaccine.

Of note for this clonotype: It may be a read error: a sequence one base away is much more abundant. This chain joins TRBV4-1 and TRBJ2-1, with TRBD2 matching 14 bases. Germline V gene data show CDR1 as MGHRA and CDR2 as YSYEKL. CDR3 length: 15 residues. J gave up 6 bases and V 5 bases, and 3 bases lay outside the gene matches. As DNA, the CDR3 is TGCGCCAGCAGCTTCGGGACTAGCGGGAGCAATGAGCAGTTCTTC. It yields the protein CASSFGTSGSNEQFF.

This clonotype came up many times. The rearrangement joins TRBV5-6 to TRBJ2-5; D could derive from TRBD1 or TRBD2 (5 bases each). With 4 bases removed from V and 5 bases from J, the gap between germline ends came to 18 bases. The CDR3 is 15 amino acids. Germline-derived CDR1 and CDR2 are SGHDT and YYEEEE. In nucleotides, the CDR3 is TGTGCCAGCAGCCTGGATGGCGACAGAGGGGAGACCCAGTACTTC. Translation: CASSLDGDRGETQYF.

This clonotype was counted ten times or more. The CDR3, as DNA: TGCGCCAGCAGCTTGGATGGCAGGACGACTAAAGGCGAGCAGTACTTC. Its translation is CASSLDGRTTKGEQYF. This rearrangement joins TRBV5-1 to TRBJ2-7; possibly TRBD2 for D (5 bases). Germline CDR1 and CDR2: SGHRS and YFSETQ. V was trimmed by 0 bases and J by 6 bases, leaving 19 bases between them. This CDR3 is built from 16 residues. Together with reference TRBV5-1 and TRBJ2-7, the CDR3 gives the full variable domain: KAGVTQTPRYLIKTRGQQVTLSCSPISGHRSVSWYQQTPGQGLQFLFEYFSETQRNKGNFPGRFSGRQFSNSRSEMNVSTLELGDSALYLCASSLDGRTTKGEQYFGPGTRLTVT.

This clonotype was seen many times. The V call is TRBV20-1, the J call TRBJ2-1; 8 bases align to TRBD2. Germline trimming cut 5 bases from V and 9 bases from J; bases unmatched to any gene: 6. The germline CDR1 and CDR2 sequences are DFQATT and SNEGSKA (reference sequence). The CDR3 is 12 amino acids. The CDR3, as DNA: TGCAGTGCTGGTGGACTAGCCCCTGAGCAGTTCTTC. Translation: CSAGGLAPEQFF.

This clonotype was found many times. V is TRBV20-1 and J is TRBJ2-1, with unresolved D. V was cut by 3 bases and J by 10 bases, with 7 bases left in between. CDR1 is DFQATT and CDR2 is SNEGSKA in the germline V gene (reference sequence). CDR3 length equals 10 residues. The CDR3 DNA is TGCAGTGCTAGGCCTGGGGAGCAGTTCTTC. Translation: CSARPGEQFF.

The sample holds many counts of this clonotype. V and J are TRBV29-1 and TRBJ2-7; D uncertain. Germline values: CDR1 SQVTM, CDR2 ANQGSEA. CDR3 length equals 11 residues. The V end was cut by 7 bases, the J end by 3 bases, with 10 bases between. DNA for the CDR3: TGCAGCGCCCAACACAGCTACGAGCAGTACTTC. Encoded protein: CSAQHSYEQYF.

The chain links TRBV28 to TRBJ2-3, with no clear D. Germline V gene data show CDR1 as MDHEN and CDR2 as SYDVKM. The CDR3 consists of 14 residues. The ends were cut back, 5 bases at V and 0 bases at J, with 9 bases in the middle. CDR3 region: CASSLQLSTDTQYF. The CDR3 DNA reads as TGTGCCAGCAGTCTACAGTTGAGCACAGATACGCAGTATTTT.

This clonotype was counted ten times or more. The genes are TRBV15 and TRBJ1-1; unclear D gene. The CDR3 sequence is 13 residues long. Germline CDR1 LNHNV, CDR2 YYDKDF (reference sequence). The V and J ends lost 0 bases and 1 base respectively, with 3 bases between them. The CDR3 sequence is CATSRDWNTEAFF. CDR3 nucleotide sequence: TGTGCCACCAGCAGAGATTGGAACACTGAAGCTTTCTTT.

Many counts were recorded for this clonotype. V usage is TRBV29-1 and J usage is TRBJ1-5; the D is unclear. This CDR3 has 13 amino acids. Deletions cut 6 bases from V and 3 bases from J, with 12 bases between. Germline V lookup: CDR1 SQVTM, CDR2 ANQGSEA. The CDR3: CSVGPGPNQPQHF. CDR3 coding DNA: TGCAGCGTCGGCCCGGGTCCCAATCAGCCCCAGCATTTT.

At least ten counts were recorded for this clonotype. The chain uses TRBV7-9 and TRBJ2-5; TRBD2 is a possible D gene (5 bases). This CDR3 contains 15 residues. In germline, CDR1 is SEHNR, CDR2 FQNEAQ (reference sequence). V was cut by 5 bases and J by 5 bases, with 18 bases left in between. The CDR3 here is CASSPDSPRVETQYF. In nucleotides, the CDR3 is TGTGCCAGCAGCCCGGACTCCCCTCGAGTTGAGACCCAGTACTTC.

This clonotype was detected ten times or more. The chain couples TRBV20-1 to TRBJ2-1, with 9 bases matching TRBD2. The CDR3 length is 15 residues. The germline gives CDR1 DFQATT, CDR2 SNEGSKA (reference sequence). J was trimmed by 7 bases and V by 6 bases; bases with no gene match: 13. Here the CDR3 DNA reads TGCAGTGCGTTTGCGTCTAGCGGGACAGCGAATGAGCAGTTCTTC. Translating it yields CSAFASSGTANEQFF.

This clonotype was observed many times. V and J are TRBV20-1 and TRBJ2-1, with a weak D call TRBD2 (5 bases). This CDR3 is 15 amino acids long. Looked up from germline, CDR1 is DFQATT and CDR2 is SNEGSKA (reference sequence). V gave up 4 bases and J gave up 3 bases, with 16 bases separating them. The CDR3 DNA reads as TGCAGTGCTACTCCCTCCTCGCGGGTCTACAATGAGCAGTTCTTC. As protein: CSATPSSRVYNEQFF.

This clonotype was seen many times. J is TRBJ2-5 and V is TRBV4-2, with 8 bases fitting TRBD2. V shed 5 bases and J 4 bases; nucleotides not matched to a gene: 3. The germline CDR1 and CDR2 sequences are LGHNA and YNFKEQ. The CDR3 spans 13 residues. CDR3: CASSYLAGETQYF. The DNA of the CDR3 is TGTGCCAGCAGCTATCTAGCGGGAGAGACCCAGTACTTC.

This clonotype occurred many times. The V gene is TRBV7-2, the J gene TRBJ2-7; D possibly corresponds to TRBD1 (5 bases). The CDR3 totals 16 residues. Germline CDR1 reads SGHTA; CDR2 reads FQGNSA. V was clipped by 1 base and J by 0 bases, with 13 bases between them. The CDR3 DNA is TGTGCCAGCAGCTTAGAGGGCAGGGCCTTCTCCTACGAGCAGTACTTC. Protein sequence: CASSLEGRAFSYEQYF.

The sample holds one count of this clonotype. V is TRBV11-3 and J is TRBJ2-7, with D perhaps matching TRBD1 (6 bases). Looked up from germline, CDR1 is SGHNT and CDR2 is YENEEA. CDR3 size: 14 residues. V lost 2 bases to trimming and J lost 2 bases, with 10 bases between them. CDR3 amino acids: CASSLTQGTYEQYF. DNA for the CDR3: TGTGCCAGCAGCTTAACCCAGGGGACCTACGAGCAGTACTTC.

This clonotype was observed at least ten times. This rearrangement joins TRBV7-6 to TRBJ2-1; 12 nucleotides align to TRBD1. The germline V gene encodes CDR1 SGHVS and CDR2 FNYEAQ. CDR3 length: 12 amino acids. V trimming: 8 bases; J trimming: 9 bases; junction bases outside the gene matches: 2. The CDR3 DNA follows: TGTGCCAGCGGGGACAGGGGGCCTGAGCAGTTCTTC. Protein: CASGDRGPEQFF.

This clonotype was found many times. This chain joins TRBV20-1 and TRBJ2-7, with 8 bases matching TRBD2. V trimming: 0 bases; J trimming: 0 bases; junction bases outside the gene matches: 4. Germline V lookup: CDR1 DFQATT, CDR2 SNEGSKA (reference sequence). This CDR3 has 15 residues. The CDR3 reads CSARDTGTSSYEQYF. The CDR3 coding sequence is TGCAGTGCTAGAGACACCGGGACTAGCTCCTACGAGCAGTACTTC.

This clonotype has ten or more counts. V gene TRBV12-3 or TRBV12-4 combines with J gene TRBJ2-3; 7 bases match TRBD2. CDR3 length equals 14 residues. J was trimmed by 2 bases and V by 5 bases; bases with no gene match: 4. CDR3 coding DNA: TGTGCCAGCAGTCTCCGGGGGGACACAGATACGCAGTATTTT. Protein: CASSLRGDTDTQYF.

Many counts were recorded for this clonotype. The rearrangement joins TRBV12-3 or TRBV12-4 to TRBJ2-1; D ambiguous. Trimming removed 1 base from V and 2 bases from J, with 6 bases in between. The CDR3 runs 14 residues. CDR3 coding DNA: TGTGCCAGCAGTTTAGGGTCAGCCTACAATGAGCAGTTCTTC. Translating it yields CASSLGSAYNEQFF.

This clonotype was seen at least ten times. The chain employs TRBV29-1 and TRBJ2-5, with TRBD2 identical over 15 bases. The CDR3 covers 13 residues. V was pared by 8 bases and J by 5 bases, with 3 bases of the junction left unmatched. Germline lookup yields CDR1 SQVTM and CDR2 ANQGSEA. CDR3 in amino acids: CSTGTSGRETQYF. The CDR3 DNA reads TGCAGCACGGGGACTAGCGGGAGGGAGACCCAGTACTTC.

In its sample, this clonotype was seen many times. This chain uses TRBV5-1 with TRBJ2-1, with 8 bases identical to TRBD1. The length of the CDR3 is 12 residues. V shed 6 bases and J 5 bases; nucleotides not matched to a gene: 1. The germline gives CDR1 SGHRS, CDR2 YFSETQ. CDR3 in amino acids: CASKTGDNEQFF. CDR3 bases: TGCGCCAGCAAGACAGGGGACAATGAGCAGTTCTTC.

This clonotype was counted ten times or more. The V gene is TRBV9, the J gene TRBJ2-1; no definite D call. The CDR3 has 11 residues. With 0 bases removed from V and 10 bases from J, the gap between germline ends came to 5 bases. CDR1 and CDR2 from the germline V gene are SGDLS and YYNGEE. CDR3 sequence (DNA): TGTGCCAGCAGCGTAGGAAGCGAGCAGTTCTTC. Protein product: CASSVGSEQFF.

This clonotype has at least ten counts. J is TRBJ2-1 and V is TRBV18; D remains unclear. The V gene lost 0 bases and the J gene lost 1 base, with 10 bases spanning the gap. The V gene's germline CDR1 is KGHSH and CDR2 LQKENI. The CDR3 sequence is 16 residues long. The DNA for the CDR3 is TGTGCCAGCTCACCACCTTTACGGGTGTCCTACAATGAGCAGTTCTTC. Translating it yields CASSPPLRVSYNEQFF.